The 9 T cell receptor beta chains listed next were all sequenced from one sample in a study of tissue T cells after allogeneic stem cell transplantation. Time point defined: mouse harvest day 14 after allogeneic transplant. The graft held 10^6 splenic CD5+ T cells and 10^7 T-cell-depleted bone marrow cells. The assay was immunoSEQ multiplex PCR, and TCRdb's table has in-frame clones only and misses some. The table includes under 3,000 clones, 48% detected once. The source material was lymph node tissue. Receptor source: a female BALB/c mouse given C57BL/6 T cells with graft-versus-host disease after an allogeneic hematopoietic cell transplant.

Comment on this clone: Genes here carry mouse names. Read coverage stops 1 residue before the CDR3 terminus; the germline J gene supplies the remainder. The chain links TRBV12-2 to TRBJ2-4; D call uncertain. Germline V lookup: CDR1 SGHLS, CDR2 HYDKME. This CDR3 has 13 residues. V was pared by 0 bases and J by 3 bases, with 6 bases between. The CDR3 is CASSLGRQNTLYF. The CDR3 bases that were read are TGTGCCAGCTCTCTCGGGAGGCAAAACACCTTGTAC.

With respect to this clone: Mouse gene names and germline throughout. The observed sequence ends 1 residue before the CDR3 terminus, with the missing tail filled in from the germline J gene. V gene TRBV13-1 combines with J gene TRBJ1-3, with D possibly being TRBD1 (6 bases). Germline CDR1 is NSHNY and CDR2 is SYGAGN. Deletions cut 3 bases from V and 3 bases from J, with 7 bases between. CDR3 length: 13 amino acids. CDR3 DNA (partial): TGTGCCAGCAGTGCAGGGGTTGGAAATACGCTCTAT. This gives the protein CASSAGVGNTLY. The entire CDR3 reads CASSAGVGNTLYF.

This clone was found a few times. Gene names and germline match the mouse. The read falls 1 residue short of the CDR3 end, and the missing part is taken from the germline J gene. This chain joins TRBV4 and TRBJ2-3; 12 positions agree with TRBD2. V dropped 6 bases and J dropped 2; count of bases not matched to a gene: 3. Germline CDR1 and CDR2: LGHDT and YNNKQL (reference sequence). The CDR3 spans 15 residues. The sequenced CDR3 bases are TGTGCCAGCAGGGGACTGGGGGGTGATGCAGAAACGCTGTAT. It is translated as CASRGLGGDAETLY. The whole CDR3 protein is CASRGLGGDAETLYF.

By sample fraction, this clone is large. Gene names and germline match the mouse. The read comes to an end 1 residue before the CDR3 does, leaving the germline J gene to fill in the end. This rearrangement joins TRBV13-2 to TRBJ2-3; D unresolved. Germline V gene data show CDR1 as NNHNN and CDR2 as SYGAGS (reference sequence). V shed 5 bases and J shed 0 bases, with 4 bases lying between them. The CDR3 contains 12 residues. The CDR3 loop is CASGISAETLYF. The CDR3 DNA, read in part, is TGTGCCAGCGGGATTAGTGCAGAAACGCTGTAT.

As to this clone: The gene names here belong to mouse. The read is 1 residue too short to cover the CDR3 end, so that end is filled in from the germline J gene. The chain links TRBV26 to TRBJ2-7; D is unresolved. The CDR3 covers 12 residues. V was clipped by 0 bases and J by 4 bases, with 4 bases between them. Germline V gives CDR1 KGHPV, CDR2 FQNQEV (reference sequence). CDR3 loop: CASSLSIYEQYF. The covered CDR3 bases are TGTGCCAGCAGTCTGTCCATATATGAACAGTAC.

A word on this clone: Genes and germline come from the mouse. The CDR3 end is not reached by the read, which stops 1 residue before it; the germline J gene fills it in. This sequence joins TRBV3 and TRBJ2-4, with 8 positions matching TRBD1. There are 13 residues in the CDR3. V gave up 3 bases and J gave up 4 bases; unmatched junction bases: 0. CDR1 and CDR2 (germline): SNHLY, FYNGKV (reference sequence). The sequenced CDR3 bases are TGTGCCAGCAGCTTGACAGGGGAAAACACCTTGTAC. Its protein product is CASSLTGENTLY. The entire CDR3 protein reads CASSLTGENTLYF.

This clone was counted between two and nine times. Any gene name here is a mouse gene name. The read gets to within 1 residue of the CDR3 end, and the germline J gene fills in the rest. This chain connects TRBV29 to TRBJ2-7, with 11 bases identical to TRBD2. Germline V lookup: CDR1 MSHET, CDR2 SYDVDS. The CDR3 has 13 residues. J gave up 6 bases and V 3 bases, and 1 base lay outside the gene matches. CDR3 bases read: TGTGCTAGCAGTTTCACTGGGGGGGCTGAACAGTAC. Its translation: CASSFTGGAEQY. The full-length CDR3 reads as CASSFTGGAEQYF.

Comment on this clone: Gene names are mouse gene names. The read falls 1 residue short of the CDR3 end, and the missing part is taken from the germline J gene. The chain links TRBV3 to TRBJ2-7; TRBD2 aligns across 8 bases. Germline V gives CDR1 SNHLY, CDR2 FYNGKV (reference sequence). With 6 bases clipped from V and 0 bases from J, the junction kept 4 bases outside the gene matches. The CDR3 length is 14 residues. CDR3 DNA (partial): TGTGCCAGCAGACTGGGGGCCTACTCCTATGAACAGTAC. Its translation: CASRLGAYSYEQY. The whole CDR3 protein reads CASRLGAYSYEQYF.

With respect to this clone: All gene names here are mouse names. The sequence runs out 1 residue before the end of the CDR3; the remainder is reconstructed from the germline J gene. V gene TRBV3 combines with J gene TRBJ2-7; no reliable D call. This CDR3 is built from 13 residues. Germline V gene sequence: CDR1 SNHLY, CDR2 FYNGKV (reference sequence). V was clipped by 2 bases and J by 4 bases, with 9 bases between them. This CDR3 reads CASSLTGRYEQYF. The sequenced part of the CDR3 DNA is TGTGCCAGCAGCTTAACGGGGAGATATGAACAGTAC.